Following are 22 T cell receptor beta chains from one sample sequenced in a study of shared clonotypes between healthy human individuals (TCRdb year 2020). The library was produced with the immunoSEQ multiplex PCR assay. Held by TCRdb, this immuneACCESS table contains in-frame sequences only and omits some clones. Under half of the omission traces to an unresolved V gene where checked; the cause of the rest is unknown. This sample is represented by 450,000 to 500,000 clones; about 72% of them were singletons. About 12% of the sample is held by the ten biggest clonotypes. What was sequenced was PBMCs. These receptors were taken from a woman aged 40 to 50 in good health. Some clones in this sample may be carry-over from other donors' samples.

J is TRBJ2-7 and V is TRBV9; D may be TRBD1 (6 bases). In germline, CDR1 is SGDLS, CDR2 YYNGEE. Trimming cost V 7 bases and J 3 bases, with 20 bases left between them. The CDR3 has 15 residues. The CDR3 protein is CASGQGGGGSYEQYF. CDR3 sequence (DNA): TGTGCCAGCGGGCAAGGCGGTGGGGGCAGCTACGAGCAGTACTTC.

This clone came up a few times. The V gene is TRBV4-1, the J gene TRBJ1-2; D perhaps matches TRBD1 (5 bases). The V gene lost 4 bases and the J gene lost 6 bases, with 12 bases spanning the gap. CDR1 MGHRA and CDR2 YSYEKL come from the germline V gene. The CDR3 is 13 residues long. The CDR3 sequence: CASSPRVGDGYTF. CDR3 sequence (DNA): TGCGCCAGCAGCCCCCGAGTAGGGGATGGCTACACCTTC.

The sample holds many counts of this clone. The rearrangement uses TRBV2 and TRBJ1-2; D is unresolved. Germline CDR1 is SNHLY and CDR2 is FYNNEI. The CDR3 contains 13 residues. The ends were cut back, 0 bases at V and 4 bases at J, with 6 bases in the middle. The CDR3 spells CASSEAIGYGYTF. The CDR3 nucleotides read TGTGCCAGCAGTGAAGCGATCGGCTATGGCTACACCTTC.

This clone was seen a handful of times. This sequence joins TRBV30 and TRBJ1-3; D ambiguous. This CDR3 has 13 amino acids. CDR1 is GTSNPN, CDR2 SVGIG, per germline (reference sequence). Trimming took 4 bases from V and 10 from J, leaving 17 bases between them. This CDR3 is CAWTPGPSGTIYF. In nucleotides, the CDR3 is TGTGCCTGGACCCCCGGGCCGAGTGGGACCATATATTTT.

The chain joins TRBV7-9 to TRBJ1-1; 7 bases line up with TRBD1. The CDR3 is 18 residues long. Germline V CDR1 and CDR2: SEHNR, FQNEAQ (reference sequence). The junction had 15 bases not matched to a gene; V was cut back by 1 base and J by 4 bases. The CDR3: CASSLGLSRGIWSTEAFF. In DNA, the CDR3 is TGTGCCAGCAGCTTAGGACTATCCAGGGGGATCTGGTCCACTGAAGCTTTCTTT.

The chain carries TRBV9 and TRBJ2-1; D is ambiguous. Germline V gene data show CDR1 as SGDLS and CDR2 as YYNGEE. The CDR3 totals 16 residues. V gave up 3 bases and J gave up 0 bases, with 13 bases separating them. DNA of the CDR3: TGTGCCAGCAGCGCCCAGATCGGCAGCTCCTACAATGAGCAGTTCTTC. This translates into CASSAQIGSSYNEQFF.

The chain joins TRBV5-1 to TRBJ2-3; weak D call: TRBD1 (5 bases). CDR1 and CDR2 (germline): SGHRS, YFSETQ. CDR3 size: 15 residues. V gave up 6 bases and J gave up 2 bases, with 16 bases separating them. In nucleotides, the CDR3 is TGCGCCAGCACCTCGGACAATTCTATCACAGATACGCAGTATTTT. It is translated as CASTSDNSITDTQYF.

V and J are TRBV27 and TRBJ2-7, with TRBD1 identical over 7 bases. This CDR3 contains 15 residues. The germline V gene encodes CDR1 MNHEY and CDR2 SMNVEV (reference sequence). Trimming removed 2 bases from V and 3 bases from J; junction bases left unmatched: 7. This chain's CDR3 is CASSLRGLTFYEQYF. In DNA, the CDR3 is TGTGCCAGCAGTTTAAGGGGGCTAACTTTCTACGAGCAGTACTTC.

The table lists this clone with a count of one. This chain joins TRBV4-3 and TRBJ1-2, with D possibly being TRBD1 (6 bases). CDR1 and CDR2 (germline): LGHNA, YSLEER. V lost 0 bases, J lost 4 bases, and 15 bases lay in between. The CDR3 runs 16 residues. CDR3 loop: CASSQEGGGLAYGYTF. CDR3 nucleotide sequence: TGCGCCAGCAGCCAAGAAGGGGGAGGCCTGGCCTATGGCTACACCTTC.

Worth noting for this clone: The likely explanation is a read error, given a far larger clone one base away. V gene TRBV4-2 combines with J gene TRBJ2-1; the D gene is possibly TRBD1 (6 bases). Germline V lookup: CDR1 LGHNA, CDR2 YNFKEQ. CDR3 length: 13 amino acids. Deletions cut 5 bases from V and 9 bases from J, with 14 bases between. The CDR3 sequence is CASSFPGTFEQFF. CDR3 in DNA: TGTGCCAGCAGCTTCCCCGGGACATTTGAGCAGTTCTTC.

CDR3 nucleotides: TGTGCCAGCAGTGGACTAGCGGGAGGGCCCGGGGAGCTGTTTTTT. It encodes CASSGLAGGPGELFF. The rearrangement links TRBV6-1 to TRBJ2-2; the match to TRBD2 covers 14 bases. The CDR3 is made up of 15 amino acids. The J segment lost 6 bases and the V segment lost 4 bases, leaving 1 base of the junction unmatched. CDR1 and CDR2 (germline): MNHNS, SASEGT.

This clone has a handful of counts. The J gene is TRBJ1-5, the V gene TRBV28; 7 bases line up with TRBD1. The CDR3 is made up of 14 amino acids. V lost 2 bases and J lost 9; bases outside the gene matches: 7. CDR1 MDHEN and CDR2 SYDVKM come from the germline V gene. The CDR3 DNA sequence: TGTGCCAGCAGTTTACGCCAGGGGGGGTTGCCCCAGCATTTT. Protein sequence: CASSLRQGGLPQHF.

The chain recombines TRBV19 with TRBJ2-3; 8 nucleotides match TRBD2. CDR1 and CDR2 (germline): LNHDA, SQIVND (reference sequence). The CDR3 is 14 residues long. V lost 10 bases and J lost 4; bases outside the gene matches: 10. CDR3 amino acids: CATTGLAGADTQYF. The CDR3 DNA is TGTGCCACCACCGGACTAGCTGGGGCAGATACGCAGTATTTT.

The chain recombines TRBV5-6 with TRBJ2-5; 12 nucleotides agree with TRBD2. The CDR3 runs to 19 residues. Germline CDR1 reads SGHDT; CDR2 reads YYEEEE. Unmatched junction bases numbered 11, after V lost 0 bases and J lost 2 bases. In nucleotides, the CDR3 is TGTGCCAGCAGCTTGGCCGTTGCTAGCGGGAGGGGGTATCAAGAGACCCAGTACTTC. Its translation: CASSLAVASGRGYQETQYF.

The CDR3 here is CASSPGTGADTQYF. The CDR3 DNA is TGTGCCAGCTCACCCGGGACAGGGGCAGATACGCAGTATTTT. The chain has TRBV18 and TRBJ2-3, with TRBD1 matching 10 bases. The V segment lost 3 bases and the J segment 4 bases; nucleotides outside the gene matches: 1. The CDR3 is 14 amino acids. Germline V lookup: CDR1 KGHSH, CDR2 LQKENI. Full variable domain (rest looked up from reference TRBV18 and TRBJ2-3): NAGVMQNPRHLVRRRGQEARLRCSPMKGHSHVYWYRQLPEEGLKFMVYLQKENIIDESGMPKERFSAEFPKEGPSILRIQQVVRGDSAAYFCASSPGTGADTQYFGPGTRLTVL.

The chain couples TRBV28 to TRBJ1-5; D may be TRBD1 (6 bases). With 5 bases removed from V and 1 base from J, the gap between germline ends came to 9 bases. This CDR3 spans 14 amino acids. Germline assignment: CDR1 MDHEN and CDR2 SYDVKM. CDR3 residues: CASSPRGSNQPQHF. In nucleotides, the CDR3 is TGTGCCAGCAGTCCAAGGGGGAGCAATCAGCCCCAGCATTTT.

The chain has TRBV5-1 and TRBJ2-7; D is perhaps TRBD1 or TRBD2 (5 bases each). CDR3 length: 15 residues. From germline, CDR1 is SGHRS and CDR2 YFSETQ. V shed 0 bases and J shed 5 bases, with 15 bases lying between them. This CDR3 is CASSLVMGPGNEQYF. The CDR3 DNA reads as TGCGCCAGCAGCTTGGTGATGGGACCAGGGAACGAGCAGTACTTC. The full variable domain, in which reference TRBV5-1 and TRBJ2-7 provide the parts outside the CDR3, is KAGVTQTPRYLIKTRGQQVTLSCSPISGHRSVSWYQQTPGQGLQFLFEYFSETQRNKGNFPGRFSGRQFSNSRSEMNVSTLELGDSALYLCASSLVMGPGNEQYFGPGTRLTVT.

V and J are TRBV9 and TRBJ1-1, with no clear D. Looked up from germline, CDR1 is SGDLS and CDR2 is YYNGEE. The CDR3 sequence is 15 residues long. The V end was cut by 1 base, the J end by 4 bases, with 14 bases between. The CDR3 reads CASSVLNGEGTEAFF. As DNA, the CDR3 is TGTGCCAGCAGCGTATTAAATGGAGAAGGCACTGAAGCTTTCTTT.

The J gene is TRBJ2-7, the V gene TRBV19, with TRBD2 identical over 13 bases. From germline, CDR1 is LNHDA and CDR2 SQIVND (reference sequence). This CDR3 has 17 amino acids. After removal of 2 bases from V and 1 base from J, the junction contained 5 bases not matched to a gene. CDR3 in amino acids: CASSITGLAGTSYEQYF. The CDR3 coding sequence is TGTGCCAGTAGTATAACGGGACTAGCGGGGACTTCCTACGAGCAGTACTTC.

Turning to this clone: A read error is likely here: a far larger clone is one base away. The chain has TRBV29-1 and TRBJ1-3; D call uncertain. CDR1 and CDR2 (germline): SQVTM, ANQGSEA. The CDR3 runs to 13 residues. The CDR3 DNA follows: TGCAGCGGTGGTAGGGCAGACGGAAACACCACATATTTT. Amino acids: CSGGRADGNTTYF.

Here the CDR3 reads CASNRAGLNSPLHF. In DNA, the CDR3 is TGTGCCAGTAATCGGGCGGGACTGAATTCACCCCTCCACTTT. The J gene is TRBJ1-6, the V gene TRBV5-6; tentatively, D is TRBD1 (5 bases). CDR3 length: 14 residues. Germline CDR1 SGHDT, CDR2 YYEEEE. V lost 8 bases and J 7 bases, leaving 16 bases between the germline ends.

Only one count was recorded for this clone. The chain combines TRBV18 with TRBJ2-5; D is perhaps TRBD2 (5 bases). This CDR3 region has 14 residues. The germline gives CDR1 KGHSH, CDR2 LQKENI. V was pared by 2 bases and J by 5 bases, with 12 bases between. DNA of the CDR3: TGTGCCAGCTCACCAGACGGAGGTTCCGAGACCCAGTACTTC. This sequence encodes CASSPDGGSETQYF.